These 21 T cell receptor beta chains originate from one sample sequenced in a study of blood T cell repertoires in COVID-19. The table came from immunoSEQ multiplex PCR; TCRdb's copy has only in-frame clones and leaves some out. The sample consists of about 330,000 clones, roughly 87% of them appearing once. The sequencing input was PBMCs or T cells enriched from blood (not recorded which). These receptors were collected from a woman aged 25 to 45 who had recovered from COVID-19.

This sequence joins TRBV14 and TRBJ2-5; 13 bases agree with TRBD2. Germline V gene sequence: CDR1 SGHDN, CDR2 FVKESK. The junction had 9 bases not matched to a gene; V was cut back by 0 bases and J by 2 bases. CDR3 length: 19 residues. In nucleotides, the CDR3 is TGTGCCAGCAGCCAAGACGATTATGGACTAGCGGGGGAACAAGAGACCCAGTACTTC. Protein product: CASSQDDYGLAGEQETQYF.

This clone was counted once. The chain carries TRBV27 and TRBJ1-2, with D unclear. Germline V gene data show CDR1 as MNHEY and CDR2 as SMNVEV (reference sequence). V was pared by 2 bases and J by 8 bases, with 21 bases between. This CDR3 is built from 16 residues. CDR3 loop: CASSLPNLGGSNGYTF. In nucleotides, the CDR3 is TGTGCCAGCAGTTTACCCAACCTTGGAGGGTCTAACGGCTACACCTTC.

The chain couples TRBV19 to TRBJ1-1; a weak D match, TRBD1 (6 bases). The CDR3 has 13 amino acids. Germline CDR1 reads LNHDA; CDR2 reads SQIVND (reference sequence). Deletions cut 7 bases from V and 2 bases from J, with 11 bases between. This chain's CDR3 is CASIGTTNTEAFF. The CDR3 DNA reads as TGTGCCAGTATTGGGACAACAAACACTGAAGCTTTCTTT. The variable domain in full, with the rest retrieved from reference TRBV19 and TRBJ1-1, is DGGITQSPKYLFRKEGQNVTLSCEQNLNHDAMYWYRQDPGQGLRLIYYSQIVNDFQKGDIAEGYSVSREKKESFPLTVTSAQKNPTAFYLCASIGTTNTEAFFGQGTRLTVV.

The gene calls are TRBV6-5 and TRBJ2-6; maybe TRBD1 (5 bases). CDR3 length: 15 amino acids. Germline V gives CDR1 MNHEY, CDR2 SVGAGI. Trimming removed 10 bases from V and 0 bases from J, with 13 bases in between. Here the CDR3 DNA reads TGTGCCACCCTGAAGGGGTCCTCTGGGGCCAACGTCCTGACTTTC. It is translated as CATLKGSSGANVLTF.

In its sample, this clone was seen once. The chain joins TRBV7-2 to TRBJ1-6; 9 bases fit TRBD1. The trim removed 5 bases at V and 3 bases at J, leaving 2 bases unmatched. Germline CDR1 and CDR2: SGHTA and FQGNSA. The length of the CDR3 is 15 residues. CDR3 sequence: CASSGGQGYNSPLHF. In nucleotides, the CDR3 is TGTGCCAGCAGCGGGGGACAGGGCTATAATTCACCCCTCCACTTT.

As DNA, the CDR3 is TGTGCCAGCAACGGGAATCACATAACAGGGAACTCTGGAAACACCATATATTTT. Amino acids: CASNGNHITGNSGNTIYF. The chain combines TRBV21-1 with TRBJ1-3; the table gives TRBD1 as D, unverified against the DNA. TRBV21-1 is marked as a pseudogene. The CDR3 loop spans 18 amino acids.

CDR3 nucleotides: TGTGCCAGCAGTACCGCAGGGGGCTGGACTGAAGCTTTCTTT. Its protein product is CASSTAGGWTEAFF. The chain combines TRBV28 with TRBJ1-1, with 8 bases identical to TRBD1. CDR1 MDHEN and CDR2 SYDVKM come from the germline V gene. CDR3 size: 14 residues. The V and J ends lost 5 bases and 5 bases, in that order; junction bases with no gene match: 7. Full variable domain (missing parts from reference TRBV28 and TRBJ1-1): DVKVTQSSRYLVKRTGEKVFLECVQDMDHENMFWYRQDPGLGLRLIYFSYDVKMKEKGDIPEGYSVSREKKERFSLILESASTNQTSMYLCASSTAGGWTEAFFGQGTRLTVV.

This clone was seen only once. The chain uses TRBV5-8 and TRBJ2-7, with 8 bases fitting TRBD1. This CDR3 spans 14 amino acids. V was clipped by 5 bases and J by 0 bases; unmatched bases: 4. The germline gives CDR1 SGHTS, CDR2 YDEGEE. Written as DNA, the CDR3 is TGTGCCAGCAGTGACCAGGGGGCCTCCTACGAGCAGTACTTC. Protein product: CASSDQGASYEQYF.

The rearrangement uses TRBV7-9 and TRBJ2-5; TRBD2 matches at 9 bases. V gave up 5 bases and J gave up 2 bases; unmatched junction bases: 12. CDR3 length: 17 amino acids. Germline V CDR1 and CDR2: SEHNR, FQNEAQ (reference sequence). In nucleotides, the CDR3 is TGTGCCAGCAGCCCAGAGAAAGGACTAGCGAAACAAGAGACCCAGTACTTC. Translated, it gives CASSPEKGLAKQETQYF.

This chain links TRBV15 with TRBJ2-7; 7 bases line up with TRBD2. In germline, CDR1 is LNHNV, CDR2 YYDKDF (reference sequence). V trimming: 5 bases; J trimming: 5 bases; junction bases outside the gene matches: 9. The CDR3 is 14 amino acids. CDR3 in amino acids: CATSPGGFSDEQYF. The CDR3 nucleotides are TGTGCCACCAGCCCGGGGGGATTTTCCGACGAGCAGTACTTC.

In regard to this clone: Other nucleotide sequences from this sample produce the same CDR3. The chain has TRBV5-1 and TRBJ2-7; 9 bases align to TRBD1. The germline CDR1 and CDR2 sequences are SGHRS and YFSETQ. Germline trimming cut 5 bases from V and 7 bases from J; bases unmatched to any gene: 10. This CDR3 spans 14 amino acids. Here the CDR3 reads CASSRPGQGGEQYF. The CDR3 coding sequence is TGCGCCAGCAGTCGTCCGGGACAGGGTGGGGAGCAGTACTTC.

J is TRBJ1-2 and V is TRBV5-1; no clear D. The CDR3 spans 14 residues. V lost 4 bases to trimming and J lost 0 bases, with 10 bases between them. Germline V CDR1 and CDR2: SGHRS, YFSETQ. Written as DNA, the CDR3 is TGCGCCAGCAGCGCCCTGCGAGCTAACTATGGCTACACCTTC. Translation: CASSALRANYGYTF.

The V call is TRBV2, the J call TRBJ2-3, with 7 bases fitting TRBD1. V dropped 8 bases and J dropped 2; count of bases not matched to a gene: 1. The CDR3 consists of 12 residues. Germline CDR1 and CDR2: SNHLY and FYNNEI. CDR3 in amino acids: CASDRDTDTQYF. The DNA for the CDR3 is TGTGCCAGCGACAGGGACACAGATACGCAGTATTTT.

This clone was counted between two and nine times. The chain uses TRBV19 and TRBJ1-4; D perhaps matches TRBD1 (6 bases). Germline V gives CDR1 LNHDA, CDR2 SQIVND (reference sequence). The V end was cut by 11 bases, the J end by 8 bases, with 15 bases between. CDR3 length equals 12 residues. CDR3 bases: TGTGCCTCCGCCAGGGGAAGGGAAAAACTGTTTTTT. Translated, it gives CASARGREKLFF. Full variable domain (rest looked up from reference TRBV19 and TRBJ1-4): DGGITQSPKYLFRKEGQNVTLSCEQNLNHDAMYWYRQDPGQGLRLIYYSQIVNDFQKGDIAEGYSVSREKKESFPLTVTSAQKNPTAFYLCASARGREKLFFGSGTQLSVL.

The chain combines TRBV11-3 with TRBJ2-1; tentatively, D is TRBD1 (6 bases). V dropped 5 bases and J dropped 5 bases, with 13 bases sitting between them. The CDR3 totals 14 residues. In germline, CDR1 is SGHNT, CDR2 YENEEA. This CDR3 is CASSPETGNNEQFF. In nucleotides, the CDR3 is TGTGCCAGCAGCCCCGAAACAGGGAACAATGAGCAGTTCTTC.

The V call is TRBV29-1, the J call TRBJ2-2; 15 nucleotides align to TRBD2. The trim removed 4 bases at V and 1 base at J, leaving 4 bases unmatched. Germline V gene data show CDR1 as SQVTM and CDR2 as ANQGSEA. There are 17 residues in the CDR3. The DNA of the CDR3 is TGCAGCGTTGGCCCGGGACTAGCGGGGGGGAACACCGGGGAGCTGTTTTTT. Protein sequence: CSVGPGLAGGNTGELFF.

The genes are TRBV28 and TRBJ1-2; the match to TRBD1 covers 7 bases. The CDR3 length is 15 residues. Germline V gene lookup returns CDR1 MDHEN and CDR2 SYDVKM. The V segment lost 2 bases and the J segment 4 bases; nucleotides outside the gene matches: 7. CDR3 sequence reads: CASSLRARGTYGYTF. The DNA for the CDR3 is TGTGCCAGCAGTTTACGGGCCAGGGGGACCTATGGCTACACCTTC.

V gene TRBV19 combines with J gene TRBJ1-1; TRBD1 might be the D (6 bases). CDR1 LNHDA and CDR2 SQIVND come from the germline V gene (reference sequence). The CDR3 spans 14 residues. The V gene lost 7 bases and the J gene lost 11 bases, with 23 bases spanning the gap. Here the CDR3 reads CASKTARTASKAFF. The CDR3 DNA follows: TGTGCCAGTAAAACCGCCCGGACAGCTTCGAAGGCTTTCTTT.

V and J are TRBV6-2 or TRBV6-3 and TRBJ2-3; 10 bases match TRBD2. There are 16 residues in the CDR3. With 2 bases clipped from V and 5 bases from J, the junction kept 7 bases outside the gene matches. Germline assignment: CDR1 MNHEY and CDR2 SVGEGT. The CDR3 coding sequence is TGTGCCAGCAGTTACAGGTGGGGGACTAGCGAAGATACGCAGTATTTT. Amino acids: CASSYRWGTSEDTQYF.

V is TRBV30 and J is TRBJ1-6; 9 positions agree with TRBD1. V lost 5 bases to trimming and J lost 7 bases; unmatched junction nucleotides: 3. This CDR3 comprises 13 residues. Germline lookup yields CDR1 GTSNPN and CDR2 SVGIG (reference sequence). CDR3: CAWEGQGNSPLHF. DNA of the CDR3: TGTGCCTGGGAGGGACAGGGAAATTCACCCCTCCACTTT.

V is TRBV6-5 and J is TRBJ2-7; possible D gene TRBD2, 6 bases. The length of the CDR3 is 15 residues. Between the trimmed V and J ends, which lost 0 bases and 4 bases, there was a span of 13 bases. Per the germline V gene, CDR1 is MNHEY and CDR2 is SVGAGI. Here the CDR3 reads CASSYSPGDGYEQYF. The DNA of the CDR3 is TGTGCCAGCAGTTACTCTCCGGGGGACGGTTACGAGCAGTACTTC.